These T cell receptor beta chains were read from a single sample in a study of blood T cell repertoires in COVID-19. TCRdb keeps only in-frame clones here, not all; method: immunoSEQ multiplex PCR. The sample contains 40,000 or so clones, about 85% of which appear only once. Source material: peripheral blood. The receptors originated from a man aged 50 to 59 with active COVID-19. Both conserved end residues are part of each CDR3. The D gene is left open where the match is weak. Some rows mark clone size as missing; the rest say once, few, many or name a class of expanded clone.

abundance	v_gene	d_gene	j_gene	CDR3nt	CDR3aa
-	TRBV5-4	TRBD1	TRBJ2-5	TGTGCCAGCAGCTCCAACAGGGGAAGGGGCCAAGAGACCCAGTACTTC	CASSSNRGRGQETQYF
-	TRBV6-2/TRBV6-3	-	TRBJ2-4	TGTGCCAGCAGTTATCCGGGGGGCCTAGCCAAAAACATTCAGTACTTC	CASSYPGGLAKNIQYF
-	TRBV6-2/TRBV6-3	-	TRBJ2-3	TGTGCCAGCAGTTATTCCCGAACTTTATCCCCTACGCAGTATTTT	CASSYSRTLSPTQYF
few	TRBV3-1/TRBV3-2	TRBD2	TRBJ2-5	TGTGCCAGCAGCCAAGTCGTAGCGGGGGGGCCTGTTTGGACCCAGTACTTC	CASSQVVAGGPVWTQYF
-	TRBV7-9	TRBD1	TRBJ2-7	TGTGCCAGCAGCTTACAGGGGGCCGAGCAGTACTTC	CASSLQGAEQYF
-	TRBV5-1	TRBD2	TRBJ2-1	TGCGCCAGCAGCTTGGGTCTAGCGGGAGTTGAGCAGTTCTTC	CASSLGLAGVEQFF
once	TRBV5-5	TRBD1	TRBJ2-1	TGTGCCAGCAGCAGGACAGGGCGGTCCTACAATGAGCAGTTCTTC	CASSRTGRSYNEQFF
few	TRBV5-1	TRBD2	TRBJ2-7	TGCGCCAGCAGCCCGAGACTAGCTACCCCCTACGAGCAGTACTTC	CASSPRLATPYEQYF
-	TRBV4-3	-	TRBJ1-5	TGCGCCAGCAGCCAAGGAACTTACCAGCCCCAGCATTTT	CASSQGTYQPQHF
-	TRBV5-1	-	TRBJ2-2	TGCGCCAGCAGCTCACTCAGGGACACCGGGGAGCTGTTTTTT	CASSSLRDTGELFF
-	TRBV4-3	-	TRBJ2-3	TGCGCCAGCAGCCAAGGAAGGGGGGGGGAGGTGACAGATACGCAGTATTTT	CASSQGRGGEVTDTQYF
-	TRBV6-2/TRBV6-3	-	TRBJ1-1	TGTGCCAGCAGCCGGGACTCTGGCGGAGGCACTGAAGCTTTCTTT	CASSRDSGGGTEAFF
once	TRBV5-4	-	TRBJ2-7	TGTGCCAGCAGCTTGTATTCAGGGCTGGGCGAGCAGTACTTC	CASSLYSGLGEQYF
few	TRBV12-3/TRBV12-4	TRBD2	TRBJ2-1	TGTGCCAGCAGTTCCGGACTAGCCCGGGAGCAGTTCTTC	CASSSGLAREQFF
-	TRBV7-3	-	TRBJ2-7	TGTGCCAGCAGCTTCGTGGGACATGAGGGTCTCGACGAGCAGTACTTC	CASSFVGHEGLDEQYF
-	TRBV6-5	-	TRBJ2-7	TGTGCCAGCAGTTATGACAGTTCTTTCTACGAGCAGTACTTC	CASSYDSSFYEQYF
-	TRBV3-1/TRBV3-2	-	TRBJ1-6	TGTGCCAGCAGCCAAGTCTCGGGGGACCCCAGGTCACCCCTCCACTTT	CASSQVSGDPRSPLHF
-	TRBV24-1	TRBD2	TRBJ2-3	TGTGCCACCAGTGACGTCCGTAGCGGGACCACAGATACGCAGTATTTT	CATSDVRSGTTDTQYF
-	TRBV20-1	TRBD2	TRBJ2-3	TGCAGTGCTAGTGGCGGTGCGGGGGGCGCTACAGATACGCAGTATTTT	CSASGGAGGATDTQYF
-	TRBV5-1	TRBD1	TRBJ2-1	TGCGCCAGCAGCCCCACACAACAGGGGCCTTCCTACAATGAGCAGTTCTTC	CASSPTQQGPSYNEQFF
-	TRBV6-5	-	TRBJ1-5	TGTGCCAGCGGCCAAAATCAGCCCCAGCATTTT	CASGQNQPQHF
-	TRBV11-3	-	TRBJ2-7	TGTGCCAGCAGCCCAATGGGACAAGCATTGGAGCAGTACTTC	CASSPMGQALEQYF
-	TRBV7-3	TRBD2	TRBJ2-5	TGTGCCAGCAGCTTGATGGGAGCGGGGCAAGAGACCCAGTACTTC	CASSLMGAGQETQYF
-	TRBV5-5	TRBD1	TRBJ2-7	TGTGCCAGCAGCGCCTCCGGGACAGCCAACTACGAGCAGTACTTC	CASSASGTANYEQYF
-	TRBV6-6	-	TRBJ2-7	TGTGCCAGCAGTCCCCCGACTACGGCCGAGCAGTACTTC	CASSPPTTAEQYF
-	TRBV18	-	TRBJ1-5	TGTGCCAGCTCACCAACCGTAACCAGGCAGCCCCAGCATTTT	CASSPTVTRQPQHF
-	TRBV27	TRBD1	TRBJ1-5	TGTGCCAGCAAGGACAGGGCCCTAAATAGCAATCAGCCCCAGCATTTT	CASKDRALNSNQPQHF
once	TRBV28	TRBD2	TRBJ2-1	TGTGCCAGCAGTTCCGGACTAGCGGGCCAAACCTCCTACAATGAGCAGTTCTTC	CASSSGLAGQTSYNEQFF
-	TRBV9	TRBD2	TRBJ2-1	TGTGCCAGCAGCCCTTCTAGCGGGGGCTACAATGAGCAGTTCTTC	CASSPSSGGYNEQFF
-	TRBV5-1	TRBD1	TRBJ1-4	TGCGCCAGCGGGACGACAGGGGTGGAGGAAAAACTGTTTTTT	CASGTTGVEEKLFF
-	TRBV15	-	TRBJ2-1	TGTGCCACCAGCAGAGGCAGGGTCGGTAATGAGCAGTTCTTC	CATSRGRVGNEQFF
-	TRBV5-1	-	TRBJ2-3	TGCGCCACCGCCAGGGGGGATGGCACAGATACGCAGTATTTT	CATARGDGTDTQYF
-	TRBV28	-	TRBJ2-7	TGTGCCAGCAGTTTAGACACCGAGCAGTACTTC	CASSLDTEQYF
-	TRBV11-2	TRBD1	TRBJ1-3	TGTGCCAGCGCGTGGACAGGGGGACTCTCTGGAAACACCATATATTTT	CASAWTGGLSGNTIYF
-	TRBV28	-	TRBJ1-5	TGTGCCAGCCTCAGGGGTTTTCAGCCCCAGCATTTT	CASLRGFQPQHF
-	TRBV7-9	-	TRBJ1-1	TGTGCCAGCAGCTTCTCAGGGAACACTGAAGCTTTCTTT	CASSFSGNTEAFF
-	TRBV5-4	-	TRBJ1-2	TGTGCCAGCAGCTTGGAGTCGGGGGGATCTGGCTACACCTTC	CASSLESGGSGYTF
few	TRBV4-3	TRBD1	TRBJ2-7	TGCGCCAGCAGCCAAGTACCCTCATGGGGACAGGTCTACGAGCAGTACTTC	CASSQVPSWGQVYEQYF
-	TRBV30	-	TRBJ1-5	TGTGCCTGGAGAACAACCAGTCTGATGATATATAGCAATCAGCCCCAGCATTTT	CAWRTTSLMIYSNQPQHF
few	TRBV5-8	-	TRBJ2-5	TGTGCCAGCAGCTTGTTTGTACAGCACGGAGAGACCCAGTACTTC	CASSLFVQHGETQYF
-	TRBV10-3	-	TRBJ1-1	TGTGCCATCAGTGACAGGGGTCTGAACACTGAAGCTTTCTTT	CAISDRGLNTEAFF
once	TRBV11-3	-	TRBJ1-1	TGTGCCAGCAGCCCGGGTCTGAACACTGAAGCTTTCTTT	CASSPGLNTEAFF
-	TRBV5-1	TRBD2	TRBJ2-1	TGCGCCAGCAGCAAGTCTAGCGGGGGGGCCTACAATGAGCAGTTCTTC	CASSKSSGGAYNEQFF